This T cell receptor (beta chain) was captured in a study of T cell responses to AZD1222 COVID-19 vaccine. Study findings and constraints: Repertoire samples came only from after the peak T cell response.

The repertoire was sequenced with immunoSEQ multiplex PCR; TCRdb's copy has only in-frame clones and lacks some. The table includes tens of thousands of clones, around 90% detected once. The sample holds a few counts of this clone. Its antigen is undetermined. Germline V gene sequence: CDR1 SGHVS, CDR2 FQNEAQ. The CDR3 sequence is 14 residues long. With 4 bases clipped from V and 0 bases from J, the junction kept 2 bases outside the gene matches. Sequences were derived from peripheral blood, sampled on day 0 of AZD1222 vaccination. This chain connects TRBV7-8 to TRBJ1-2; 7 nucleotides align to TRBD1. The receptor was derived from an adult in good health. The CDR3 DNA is TGTGCCAGCAGCTACGGGACAGCTAACTATGGCTACACCTTC. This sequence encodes CASSYGTANYGYTF. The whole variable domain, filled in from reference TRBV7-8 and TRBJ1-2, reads GAGVSQSPRYKVAKRGQDVALRCDPISGHVSLFWYQQALGQGPEFLTYFQNEAQLDKSGLPSDRFFAERPEGSVSTLKIQRTQQEDSAVYLCASSYGTANYGYTFGSGTRLTVV.